This TCR beta chain stems from a study of cytomegalovirus exposure and HLA in healthy donors. Notes on the study in general: What a later analysis reportedly showed was that an Asian-associated ancestry cluster had fewer N-insertions than the approximately 700-donor mean.

Germline CDR1 is SNHLY and CDR2 is FYNNEI. V lost 2 bases and J lost 2; bases outside the gene matches: 2. This CDR3 spans 14 amino acids. Both 60 Vbeta primers and 13 Jbeta primers went into the PCR. Sequenced by immunoSEQ multiplex PCR; TCRdb stores in-frame clones only, minus some. Counted here are around 71,000 clones, around 60% occurring once; the ten biggest clones make up approximately 5.8%. This clone was observed a handful of times. Its antigen remains unidentified. The V call is TRBV2, the J call TRBJ2-5, with 7 bases lining up with TRBD1. Sequencing was performed on PBMCs. The source is a young man in good health and CMV-seropositive. CDR3 nucleotides: TGTGCCAGCAGTGAAACCAGGGGGCAAGAGACCCAGTACTTC. Amino acid sequence: CASSETRGQETQYF.